This T cell receptor beta chain was retrieved from a study of blood T cell repertoires in COVID-19. Method: immunoSEQ multiplex PCR; TCRdb's copy keeps in-frame clones and lacks some. The sample includes roughly 400,000 clones, about 92% seen only once; the top ten take about 0.6%. CDR1 SNHLY and CDR2 FYNNEI come from the germline V gene. V lost 1 base and J lost 3, with 6 bases in between. The CDR3 runs to 14 residues. The receptor was derived from a man between 18 and 35 years old who had recovered from COVID-19. Sequenced sample: PBMCs or T cells enriched from blood (not recorded which). The rearrangement uses TRBV2 and TRBJ2-2; D is unclear. The CDR3 spells CASSEETYTGELFF. CDR3 bases: TGTGCCAGCAGTGAAGAGACTTACACCGGGGAGCTGTTTTTT.